This entry lists 10 T cell receptor beta chains sequenced from one sample in a study of T cells after yellow fever vaccination. In TCRdb, the 5' RACE reads were re-called with MiXCR into one record per CDR3 protein. The sample lists hundreds of thousands of distinct CDR3 sequences; 9% to 15% were seen once. Sequenced material: PBMCs, taken on the day of the yellow fever booster vaccination. The receptors derive from a man aged 25 to 40 who received the YFV17D yellow fever vaccine.

This clonotype came up a few times. The chain joins TRBV4-3 to TRBJ1-1; a weak D match, TRBD1 (5 bases). The CDR3 sequence is 17 residues long. Germline V gives CDR1 LGHNA, CDR2 YSLEER. The V end was cut by 3 bases, the J end by 1 base, with 18 bases between. In DNA, the CDR3 is TGCGCCAGCAGCCACCTCCCCGGAGAGGGGACGAACACTGAAGCTTTCTTT. As protein: CASSHLPGEGTNTEAFF.

V is TRBV7-2 and J is TRBJ2-5; no definite D call. This CDR3 region has 12 residues. V lost 5 bases and J lost 0, with 4 bases in between. CDR1 and CDR2 from the germline V gene are SGHTA and FQGNSA. CDR3: CASSPHQETQYF. The CDR3 region has the DNA TGTGCCAGCAGCCCCCACCAAGAGACCCAGTACTTC.

The gene calls are TRBV20-1 and TRBJ2-3; TRBD2 is a possible D gene (5 bases). The V end was cut by 3 bases, the J end by 5 bases, with 18 bases between. This CDR3 contains 15 residues. Germline V gene sequence: CDR1 DFQATT, CDR2 SNEGSKA (reference sequence). The CDR3 spells CSASGFSGSQDTQYF. DNA of the CDR3: TGCAGTGCTAGTGGGTTTAGTGGGAGTCAAGATACGCAGTATTTT.

This clonotype was counted many times. V gene TRBV10-3 combines with J gene TRBJ2-7; 7 nucleotides line up with TRBD1. CDR1 and CDR2 from the germline V gene are ENHRY and SYGVKD. CDR3 length: 11 amino acids. V lost 10 bases, J lost 4 bases, and 4 bases stayed unmatched. CDR3 loop: CATRQGYEQYF. CDR3 nucleotide sequence: TGTGCCACACGACAGGGATACGAGCAGTACTTC.

The chain links TRBV27 to TRBJ2-1; TRBD2 is a possible D gene (7 bases). Germline CDR1 reads MNHEY; CDR2 reads SMNVEV (reference sequence). V dropped 4 bases and J dropped 5 bases, with 18 bases sitting between them. The CDR3 has 16 amino acids. CDR3 DNA: TGTGCCAGCAGTTCCCAGAGGGGGAGGGCTCACAATGAGCAGTTCTTC. As protein: CASSSQRGRAHNEQFF.

As for this clonotype: Compared with germline, one end of the junction differs, possibly owing to a read error. This chain links TRBV20-1 with TRBJ1-4; D unclear. This CDR3 is built from 12 residues. Looked up from germline, CDR1 is DFQATT and CDR2 is SNEGSKA (reference sequence). DNA of the CDR3: TGCAAAGCTGTTGGTACTAATGAAAAAATGTTTTTT. It translates to CKAVGTNEKMFF.

The rearrangement uses TRBV6-1 and TRBJ1-1, with a weak D call TRBD1 (6 bases). V was cut by 8 bases and J by 4 bases, with 20 bases left in between. This CDR3 is built from 15 residues. Germline assignment: CDR1 MNHNS and CDR2 SASEGT. CDR3 residues: CASYGGFKGGTEAFF. In DNA form, the CDR3 reads TGTGCCAGCTATGGGGGGTTTAAGGGGGGCACTGAAGCTTTCTTT.

This chain joins TRBV20-1 and TRBJ1-3; D unresolved. This CDR3 comprises 13 residues. Germline V lookup: CDR1 DFQATT, CDR2 SNEGSKA (reference sequence). Trimming took 6 bases from V and 1 from J, leaving 10 bases between them. The CDR3 spells CSAGRTSGNTIYF. DNA of the CDR3: TGCAGTGCCGGACGGACTTCTGGAAACACCATATATTTT.

V is TRBV14 and J is TRBJ2-2; D remains unclear. This CDR3 contains 13 residues. Germline values: CDR1 SGHDN, CDR2 FVKESK. The V end was cut by 5 bases, the J end by 6 bases, with 10 bases between. This CDR3 reads CASSTLGPGELFF. CDR3 in DNA: TGTGCCAGCAGCACCCTGGGCCCCGGGGAGCTGTTTTTT.

The V gene is TRBV7-8, the J gene TRBJ2-7; TRBD2 aligns across 14 bases. Germline loops: CDR1 SGHVS, CDR2 FQNEAQ. This CDR3 has 15 amino acids. V lost 7 bases and J lost 6; bases outside the gene matches: 8. The DNA for the CDR3 is TGTGCCAGCACCCCGGCCGGGACTAGCGGGGGCGAGCAGTACTTC. It specifies CASTPAGTSGGEQYF.